The 29 T cell receptor beta chains given below trace back to one sample, sequenced in a study of T cell repertoires in cytomegalovirus infection. What these receptors recognize is not known. TCRdb reprocessed the reads via MiXCR and lists one record per CDR3 protein. The sample has 300,000 to 400,000 distinct CDR3 sequences, about 29% seen once. Sequences were derived from cultured PBMCs, sampled from culture after CMV antigen stimulation. These receptors were taken from a human donor in good health (CMV status not recorded). Some clones in this sample may be carry-over from other donors' samples.

This clonotype was picked up a small number of times. This chain links TRBV19 with TRBJ1-2; no firm D call. From germline, CDR1 is LNHDA and CDR2 SQIVND (reference sequence). V shed 7 bases and J shed 5 bases, with 17 bases lying between them. The CDR3 runs 14 residues. The CDR3 sequence: CASMSAGGVYGYTF. In nucleotides, the CDR3 is TGTGCCAGTATGTCAGCAGGCGGAGTTTATGGCTACACCTTC.

CDR3 nucleotides: TGTGCCAGTAGACCATTTGGTGGGAGCACAGATACGCAGTATTTT. Translated: CASRPFGGSTDTQYF. V usage is TRBV19 and J usage is TRBJ2-3, with no clear D. The germline CDR1 and CDR2 sequences are LNHDA and SQIVND (reference sequence). The CDR3 consists of 15 residues. Between the trimmed V and J ends, which lost 6 bases and 0 bases, there was a span of 13 bases.

This clonotype has only a few counts. This rearrangement joins TRBV27 to TRBJ2-7; 10 nucleotides line up with TRBD2. Trimming took 2 bases from V and 4 from J; bases not matched to a gene: 5. Germline V gene data show CDR1 as MNHEY and CDR2 as SMNVEV (reference sequence). The CDR3 length is 15 residues. CDR3 in amino acids: CASSLSGRAGYEQYF. The DNA for the CDR3 is TGTGCCAGCAGTTTAAGCGGGAGGGCCGGTTACGAGCAGTACTTC.

The rearrangement joins TRBV20-1 to TRBJ2-7; possible D gene TRBD2, 6 bases. The V gene lost 3 bases and the J gene lost 3 bases, with 18 bases spanning the gap. Germline-derived CDR1 and CDR2 are DFQATT and SNEGSKA (reference sequence). The CDR3 sequence is 15 residues long. The DNA of the CDR3 is TGCAGTGCTAGTGCAATGGAGGGTCCTTACTACGAGCAGTACTTC. Translation: CSASAMEGPYYEQYF.

The chain carries TRBV19 and TRBJ1-1; 7 bases are shared with TRBD1. V lost 4 bases to trimming and J lost 1 base; unmatched junction nucleotides: 3. Per the germline V gene, CDR1 is LNHDA and CDR2 is SQIVND (reference sequence). The length of the CDR3 is 14 residues. The CDR3: CASSTTGTNTEAFF. DNA of the CDR3: TGTGCCAGTAGTACGACAGGGACGAACACTGAAGCTTTCTTT.

The chain recombines TRBV18 with TRBJ2-5; 7 bases agree with TRBD2. Germline assignment: CDR1 KGHSH and CDR2 LQKENI. V gave up 2 bases and J gave up 4 bases; unmatched junction bases: 4. The CDR3 consists of 14 residues. CDR3 DNA sequence: TGTGCCAGCTCACCAGCGGGAGCCAGAGAGACCCAGTACTTC. The encoded protein is CASSPAGARETQYF.

The sample holds a few counts of this clonotype. The V gene is TRBV10-3, the J gene TRBJ2-7; the D gene is possibly TRBD2 (6 bases). CDR3 size: 16 residues. CDR1 and CDR2 from the germline V gene are ENHRY and SYGVKD. Trimming cost V 0 bases and J 6 bases, with 18 bases left between them. CDR3 sequence (DNA): TGTGCCATCAGTGAGTCGGCCGGGACTGGTGGAAGCGAGCAGTACTTC. Protein: CAISESAGTGGSEQYF.

The V gene is TRBV29-1, the J gene TRBJ1-1; D is unresolved. This CDR3 is 13 amino acids long. The ends were cut back, 4 bases at V and 3 bases at J, with 12 bases in the middle. Germline lookup yields CDR1 SQVTM and CDR2 ANQGSEA. The CDR3 spells CSVGVQEHTEAFF. CDR3 bases: TGCAGCGTTGGTGTGCAGGAACACACTGAAGCTTTCTTT.

The V and J genes are TRBV5-6 and TRBJ2-1; 9 positions match TRBD2. Trimming cost V 3 bases and J 4 bases; bases outside gene matches: 17. The germline gives CDR1 SGHDT, CDR2 YYEEEE. The CDR3 has 19 amino acids. The CDR3 sequence: CASSSGRLAGLGNYNEQFF. The DNA for the CDR3 is TGTGCCAGCAGCTCCGGTCGCCTAGCGGGGTTGGGTAATTACAATGAGCAGTTCTTC. The complete variable domain, with remaining parts taken from reference TRBV5-6 and TRBJ2-1, reads DAGVTQSPTHLIKTRGQQVTLRCSPKSGHDTVSWYQQALGQGPQFIFQYYEEEERQRGNFPDRFSGHQFPNYSSELNVNALLLGDSALYLCASSSGRLAGLGNYNEQFFGPGTRLTVL.

This clonotype was observed a few times. The chain employs TRBV19 and TRBJ1-4; D might be TRBD1 (5 bases). The CDR3 sequence is 14 residues long. Germline V gene lookup returns CDR1 LNHDA and CDR2 SQIVND (reference sequence). Trimming took 6 bases from V and 0 from J, leaving 8 bases between them. The CDR3 DNA reads as TGTGCCAGTAGACAGGTTTCAACTAATGAAAAACTGTTTTTT. It is translated as CASRQVSTNEKLFF.

The V gene is TRBV20-1, the J gene TRBJ1-4; 8 nucleotides agree with TRBD1. Germline CDR1 reads DFQATT; CDR2 reads SNEGSKA (reference sequence). Unmatched junction bases numbered 14, after V lost 6 bases and J lost 5 bases. The CDR3 spans 16 residues. The CDR3 DNA sequence: TGCAGTGCGAGAAACCCCGGGACAGGCCTGAATGAAAAACTGTTTTTT. This codes for CSARNPGTGLNEKLFF.

V and J are TRBV9 and TRBJ1-1, with TRBD1 as a possible D gene (5 bases). Germline loops: CDR1 SGDLS, CDR2 YYNGEE. Trimming removed 0 bases at V and 4 bases at J, with 13 bases between. The CDR3 length is 15 residues. CDR3 in DNA: TGTGCCAGCAGCGTAGTTGGGGGGGGTGGCACTGAAGCTTTCTTT. This sequence encodes CASSVVGGGGTEAFF.

The CDR3 loop reads CASRASGGGDTQYF. Here the CDR3 DNA reads TGTGCCAGCAGGGCTAGCGGGGGGGGAGATACGCAGTATTTT. The genes are TRBV6-2 or TRBV6-3 and TRBJ2-3, with 12 bases that match TRBD2. This CDR3 is built from 14 residues. CDR1 is MNHEY, CDR2 SVGEGT, per germline. Trimming took 6 bases from V and 5 from J; bases not matched to a gene: 3.

CDR3 in DNA: TGCAGTGCTACCAACAGGGGAAGCACCGGGGAGCTGTTTTTT. It codes for CSATNRGSTGELFF. V is TRBV20-1 and J is TRBJ2-2; 7 bases are shared with TRBD1. V shed 4 bases, J shed 4 bases, and the junction held 6 bases outside the gene matches. CDR3 length equals 14 residues. Germline CDR1 and CDR2: DFQATT and SNEGSKA (reference sequence).

The chain carries TRBV10-3 and TRBJ2-1; 8 nucleotides agree with TRBD2. Unmatched junction bases numbered 2, after V lost 10 bases and J lost 6 bases. Germline V gives CDR1 ENHRY, CDR2 SYGVKD. This CDR3 comprises 11 residues. DNA of the CDR3: TGTGCCAGTAGCGGGGTCAATGAGCAGTTCTTC. Protein: CASSGVNEQFF.

This sequence joins TRBV29-1 and TRBJ2-3; D not resolved. Looked up from germline, CDR1 is SQVTM and CDR2 is ANQGSEA. The ends were cut back, 6 bases at V and 1 base at J, with 8 bases in the middle. CDR3 size: 12 residues. CDR3 region: CSVVDGTDTQYF. In nucleotides, the CDR3 is TGCAGCGTCGTGGACGGCACAGATACGCAGTATTTT.

The chain has TRBV12-3 or TRBV12-4 and TRBJ2-5; D might be TRBD1 (6 bases). The CDR3 runs to 14 residues. The V end lost 4 bases, the J end lost 1 base, and 10 bases lay between the germline ends. CDR3 sequence (DNA): TGTGCCAGCAGTTCTCGGGACACCCAAGAGACCCAGTACTTC. It codes for CASSSRDTQETQYF.

This clonotype occurred a few times. The gene calls are TRBV20-1 and TRBJ1-1; D remains ambiguous. There are 15 residues in the CDR3. Germline V gives CDR1 DFQATT, CDR2 SNEGSKA (reference sequence). Trimming pared 3 bases from V and 0 bases from J, leaving 14 bases between. CDR3 region: CSARKTTDMNTEAFF. DNA of the CDR3: TGCAGTGCTAGGAAAACGACGGATATGAACACTGAAGCTTTCTTT.

The rearrangement uses TRBV12-5 and TRBJ2-2; 11 bases match TRBD1. V lost 4 bases and J lost 5; bases outside the gene matches: 9. CDR1 and CDR2 (germline): LGHNT, FRNRAP. There are 17 residues in the CDR3. Written as DNA, the CDR3 is TGTGCTAGTGGTTCCGACCCGGGACAGGGGGGAACCGGGGAGCTGTTTTTT. It translates to CASGSDPGQGGTGELFF. The variable domain in full, completed from reference TRBV12-5 and TRBJ2-2, reads DARVTQTPRHKVTEMGQEVTMRCQPILGHNTVFWYRQTMMQGLELLAYFRNRAPLDDSGMPKDRFSAEMPDATLATLKIQPSEPRDSAVYFCASGSDPGQGGTGELFFGEGSRLTVL.

At least ten counts were recorded for this clonotype. This chain uses TRBV10-3 with TRBJ1-5, with D possibly matching TRBD1 (5 bases). V was clipped by 5 bases and J by 4 bases, with 12 bases between them. The CDR3 is made up of 14 amino acids. CDR1 and CDR2 (germline): ENHRY, SYGVKD. This CDR3 is CAISLGGRNQPQHF. The CDR3 region has the DNA TGTGCCATCAGTCTGGGGGGTAGGAATCAGCCCCAGCATTTT.

There are a few counts of this clonotype. The rearrangement links TRBV7-3 to TRBJ2-7; D is uncertain. V lost 1 base, J lost 0 bases, and 10 bases lay in between. The germline V gene has CDR1 SGHTA and CDR2 FQGTGA. CDR3 length equals 15 residues. The CDR3 DNA is TGTGCCAGCAGCTTAAGGGCAGAGAGCTCCTACGAGCAGTACTTC. Protein sequence: CASSLRAESSYEQYF.

The chain is built from TRBV7-9 and TRBJ2-7; tentative D call: TRBD1 (5 bases). The CDR3 covers 12 residues. Per germline, CDR1 SEHNR and CDR2 FQNEAQ (reference sequence). V was trimmed by 11 bases and J by 1 base, leaving 12 bases between them. This CDR3 reads CAWGRKSYEQYF. The DNA for the CDR3 is TGTGCCTGGGGCCGGAAGTCCTACGAGCAGTACTTC. Supplemented by reference TRBV7-9 and TRBJ2-7, the full variable domain reads DTGVSQNPRHKITKRGQNVTFRCDPISEHNRLYWYRQTLGQGPEFLTYFQNEAQLEKSRLLSDRFSAERPKGSFSTLEIQRTEQGDSAMYLCAWGRKSYEQYFGPGTRLTVT.

This clonotype was counted ten times or more. The chain joins TRBV7-8 to TRBJ1-2; TRBD1 agrees at 11 bases. J lost 5 bases, V lost 5 bases, and 10 bases had no gene match. Germline V gene lookup returns CDR1 SGHVS and CDR2 FQNEAQ. This CDR3 comprises 16 residues. CDR3 sequence (DNA): TGTGCCAGCAGCCTCAGGACAGGGGGCGATTTTTATGGCTACACCTTC. Protein: CASSLRTGGDFYGYTF.

This chain links TRBV6-1 with TRBJ2-1; 7 bases map to TRBD2. Germline V CDR1 and CDR2: MNHNS, SASEGT. The CDR3 sequence is 16 residues long. V was clipped by 3 bases and J by 4 bases; unmatched bases: 9. CDR3 amino acids: CASSDITSANYNEQFF. CDR3 nucleotide sequence: TGTGCCAGCAGTGACATCACTAGCGCCAATTACAATGAGCAGTTCTTC.

This clonotype was detected ten times or more. The chain combines TRBV7-9 with TRBJ1-1; D unclear. Germline V gene sequence: CDR1 SEHNR, CDR2 FQNEAQ (reference sequence). Between the trimmed V and J ends, which lost 7 bases and 3 bases, there was a span of 12 bases. The CDR3 length is 13 residues. The CDR3 DNA follows: TGTGCCAGCAACCGGATGGTAGACACTGAAGCTTTCTTT. Translation: CASNRMVDTEAFF.

The chain couples TRBV7-4 to TRBJ1-4, with no clear D. The CDR3 loop spans 15 amino acids. Trimming pared 2 bases from V and 6 bases from J, leaving 13 bases between. CDR1 is SGHVT and CDR2 is SQSDAQ in the germline V gene. The CDR3 spells CASSLWSGSDEKLFF. Written as DNA, the CDR3 is TGTGCCAGCAGCTTATGGTCGGGTAGTGATGAAAAACTGTTTTTT.

V and J are TRBV7-9 and TRBJ2-7; 10 bases agree with TRBD1. The V and J ends lost 5 bases and 5 bases, in that order; junction bases with no gene match: 6. Per germline, CDR1 SEHNR and CDR2 FQNEAQ (reference sequence). This CDR3 comprises 14 residues. The CDR3 here is CASSRGQGTNEQYF. CDR3 sequence (DNA): TGTGCCAGCAGCCGGGGACAGGGGACAAACGAGCAGTACTTC.

This clonotype was observed a handful of times. The rearrangement uses TRBV24-1 and TRBJ2-2; D might be TRBD1 or TRBD2, each matching 6 bases. CDR1 and CDR2 (germline): KGHDR, SFDVKD. V was shortened by 3 bases and J by 5 bases, with 18 bases between the two germline ends. This CDR3 has 17 residues. DNA for the CDR3: TGTGCCACCAGTGATCCTTCGGGGGCAGCGCCAACCGGGGAGCTGTTTTTT. Residues: CATSDPSGAAPTGELFF.

This clonotype was detected only a few times. The chain carries TRBV24-1 and TRBJ1-2; D unresolved. Germline CDR1 KGHDR, CDR2 SFDVKD. The V and J ends lost 8 bases and 4 bases respectively, with 25 bases between them. CDR3 length equals 17 residues. The CDR3 sequence: CATTRLSGSEGVYGYTF. As DNA, the CDR3 is TGTGCCACCACTCGCCTCTCGGGATCCGAGGGAGTCTATGGCTACACCTTC.